This T cell receptor (beta chain) comes out of a study of blood T cell repertoires in COVID-19. Overall study context: Material from acute and convalescent COVID-19 was sourced from the United States, Italy and Spain. PBMCs, B-cell-depleted T cells, or T cells were the source of the cDNA or gDNA that made up the material.

Original data processing: The assay estimated nucleated cells by amplifying reference gene primers. Data came from immunoSEQ multiplex PCR; TCRdb stores just in-frame clones and leaves some out. The V and J calls and clone size come from that table; D and trimming were worked out from the DNA. This sample has 85,000 to 100,000 clones, with around 86% found just once. The V segment lost 3 bases and the J segment 0 bases; nucleotides outside the gene matches: 8. Germline CDR1 ENHRY, CDR2 SYGVKD. This CDR3 region has 16 residues. Sequenced material: peripheral blood. This chain joins TRBV10-3 and TRBJ2-7, with 7 bases matching TRBD2. The sequence derives from a man aged 60-69 years with acute or convalescent COVID-19. CDR3 protein: CAISDSRRGSSYEQYF. The CDR3 DNA sequence: TGTGCCATCAGTGATTCGAGGCGGGGGAGCTCCTACGAGCAGTACTTC.